This T cell receptor beta chain was profiled in a study of shared clonotypes between healthy human individuals. The assay was carried out at the deep level. Over several immunoSEQ plates, each subset's genomic DNA was distributed in even portions. Only in-frame clones appear in the TCRdb table, and some are missing; sequencing was by immunoSEQ multiplex PCR. Found here are some 740,000 clones, roughly 92% of them singletons; the top ten hold less than 25%. Germline V lookup: CDR1 MNHNS, CDR2 SASEGT. This CDR3 spans 10 amino acids. Trimming removed 7 bases at V and 6 bases at J, with 4 bases between. CD45RO-negative CD8 cells positively selected for CCR7 made up the naive population, which excluded terminally differentiated effector memory CD45RA+ cells.

Sequenced input: naive CD8+ T cells sorted from blood. The chain has TRBV6-1 and TRBJ2-1; D ambiguous. The sequence came from a man aged 25 to 40 in good health. CDR3: CASTSNEQFF. The CDR3 coding sequence is TGTGCCAGCACTAGCAATGAGCAGTTCTTC.